This T cell receptor beta chain emerged from a study of shared clonotypes between healthy human individuals. In regard to this clone: Given a far larger clone just one base away, this is likely a sequencing read error. Other DNA variants within this sample encode the same CDR3.

The table came from immunoSEQ multiplex PCR; TCRdb's copy has only in-frame clones and leaves some out. The repertoire consists of about half a million clones, with 81% occurring once and the leading ten covering about 13%. This TCR was recovered from a woman in her 40s in good health. Some clones in this sample may be carry-over from other donors' samples. Sequencing used PBMCs.

The CDR3 loop reads CASSPRGNTEAFF. In nucleotides, the CDR3 is TGTGCCAGCAGTCCCAGGGGGAATACTGAAGCTTTCTTT. The chain is built from TRBV25-1 and TRBJ1-1; 7 positions match TRBD1. This CDR3 is built from 13 residues. V dropped 5 bases and J dropped 5; count of bases not matched to a gene: 5. CDR1 is MGHDK and CDR2 is SYGVNS in the germline V gene.